Following are 19 T cell receptor beta chains from one sample sequenced in a study of control samples from healthy donors and cancer patients. The data were produced by immunoSEQ multiplex PCR, yet TCRdb's version contains in-frame clones alone and is incomplete. The sample consists of 100,000 to 150,000 clones, roughly 84% of them appearing once. The sample comprised blood. These receptors were obtained from a man in his forties or fifties in good health.

The chain carries TRBV4-1 and TRBJ1-6; possible D gene TRBD1, 5 bases. CDR3 length: 16 residues. With 1 base removed from V and 5 bases from J, the gap between germline ends came to 12 bases. Germline loops: CDR1 MGHRA, CDR2 YSYEKL. CDR3 in DNA: TGCGCCAGCAGCCAAGTCGAGCGGGGCCATAATTCACCCCTCCACTTT. This sequence encodes CASSQVERGHNSPLHF.

The J gene is TRBJ2-5, the V gene TRBV5-6; D not resolved. This CDR3 is 13 amino acids long. Looked up from germline, CDR1 is SGHDT and CDR2 is YYEEEE. V lost 4 bases to trimming and J lost 5 bases, with 12 bases between them. CDR3 bases: TGTGCCAGCAGCCTCTCACCTCGGGAGACCCAGTACTTC. Translation: CASSLSPRETQYF.

The V gene is TRBV11-2, the J gene TRBJ1-2, with D uncertain. The germline V gene encodes CDR1 SGHAT and CDR2 FQNNGV. V lost 5 bases and J 7 bases, leaving 8 bases between the germline ends. The CDR3 spans 11 residues. CDR3 loop: CASSPPSGYTF. CDR3 DNA: TGTGCCAGCAGCCCCCCCAGTGGCTACACCTTC.

V and J are TRBV24-1 and TRBJ2-7; D is perhaps TRBD1 (5 bases). This CDR3 spans 15 amino acids. The V gene's germline CDR1 is KGHDR and CDR2 SFDVKD. The ends were cut back, 3 bases at V and 6 bases at J, with 17 bases in the middle. CDR3 in DNA: TGTGCCACCAGTGATCCCAATCAGGGTAACGGCGAGCAGTACTTC. Its protein product is CATSDPNQGNGEQYF.

The chain combines TRBV7-3 with TRBJ1-1, with D perhaps matching TRBD1 (5 bases). This CDR3 comprises 14 residues. The V gene lost 2 bases and the J gene lost 1 base, with 8 bases spanning the gap. CDR1 and CDR2 from the germline V gene are SGHTA and FQGTGA. The CDR3 is CASSLEGANTEAFF. The CDR3 DNA reads as TGTGCCAGCAGCTTAGAAGGGGCGAACACTGAAGCTTTCTTT.

J is TRBJ2-7 and V is TRBV28; possibly TRBD2 for D (6 bases). CDR3 length: 16 amino acids. The germline V gene has CDR1 MDHEN and CDR2 SYDVKM. Between the trimmed V and J ends, which lost 5 bases and 6 bases, there was a span of 23 bases. This CDR3 reads CASSPQGGVTRSEQYF. CDR3 bases: TGTGCCAGCAGTCCCCAGGGCGGGGTTACGAGATCCGAGCAGTACTTC. Looking up the rest from reference TRBV28 and TRBJ2-7 gives the full variable domain: DVKVTQSSRYLVKRTGEKVFLECVQDMDHENMFWYRQDPGLGLRLIYFSYDVKMKEKGDIPEGYSVSREKKERFSLILESASTNQTSMYLCASSPQGGVTRSEQYFGPGTRLTVT.

The chain combines TRBV5-1 with TRBJ1-2; D is undetermined. CDR1 is SGHRS, CDR2 YFSETQ, per germline. The CDR3 has 13 residues. The ends were cut back, 0 bases at V and 6 bases at J, with 9 bases in the middle. The CDR3: CASSLGRLDGYTF. The CDR3 DNA follows: TGCGCCAGCAGCTTGGGCAGGTTGGATGGCTACACCTTC.

The chain uses TRBV27 and TRBJ1-2, with 7 bases matching TRBD1. V lost 6 bases, J lost 2 bases, and 6 bases stayed unmatched. The CDR3 consists of 14 residues. Germline values: CDR1 MNHEY, CDR2 SMNVEV (reference sequence). This chain's CDR3 is CASRLGGRNYGYTF. Here the CDR3 DNA reads TGTGCCAGCAGGCTAGGGGGCAGAAACTATGGCTACACCTTC.

The rearrangement links TRBV4-1 to TRBJ2-1; no clear D gene. Trimming removed 1 base at V and 12 bases at J, with 10 bases between. CDR3 size: 12 residues. The germline gives CDR1 MGHRA, CDR2 YSYEKL. CDR3 sequence reads: CASSQVGYSQFF. The CDR3 region has the DNA TGCGCCAGCAGCCAAGTTGGCTATTCGCAGTTCTTC.

The chain carries TRBV29-1 and TRBJ1-1, with D unclear. Trimming pared 5 bases from V and 4 bases from J, leaving 14 bases between. CDR1 is SQVTM and CDR2 is ANQGSEA in the germline V gene. The CDR3 spans 13 residues. In DNA form, the CDR3 reads TGCAGCGTTAATCCAGTCGTGAGCACTGAAGCTTTCTTT. This sequence encodes CSVNPVVSTEAFF.

The genes are TRBV28 and TRBJ1-3; D gene unclear. V gave up 3 bases and J gave up 4 bases, with 7 bases separating them. Germline V CDR1 and CDR2: MDHEN, SYDVKM. This CDR3 is built from 13 residues. The CDR3 sequence is CASSFDPGNTIYF. The CDR3 DNA is TGTGCCAGCAGTTTCGACCCAGGAAACACCATATATTTT.

V usage is TRBV24-1 and J usage is TRBJ2-7; D uncertain. The CDR3 is 12 residues long. Germline CDR1 KGHDR, CDR2 SFDVKD. The ends were cut back, 4 bases at V and 0 bases at J, with 3 bases in the middle. CDR3 residues: CATSEDSYEQYF. CDR3 bases: TGTGCCACCAGTGAGGACTCCTACGAGCAGTACTTC.

The genes are TRBV30 and TRBJ2-3; TRBD2 aligns across 14 bases. The CDR3 extends over 16 amino acids. V shed 0 bases, J shed 4 bases, and the junction held 3 bases outside the gene matches. The germline gives CDR1 GTSNPN, CDR2 SVGIG (reference sequence). The chain's CDR3 is CAWSVGTSGGADTQYF. Here the CDR3 DNA reads TGTGCCTGGAGTGTAGGGACTAGCGGGGGAGCAGATACGCAGTATTTT.

The chain carries TRBV7-3 and TRBJ2-1; 13 bases match TRBD2. Germline V gene sequence: CDR1 SGHTA, CDR2 FQGTGA. The CDR3 spans 15 residues. V dropped 3 bases and J dropped 9; count of bases not matched to a gene: 5. As DNA, the CDR3 is TGTGCCAGCAGCTTTGGACTAGCGGGGGAGGTTGAGCAGTTCTTC. This gives the protein CASSFGLAGEVEQFF.

This chain links TRBV13 with TRBJ2-3; 9 nucleotides line up with TRBD2. With 4 bases clipped from V and 1 base from J, the junction kept 12 bases outside the gene matches. Germline V CDR1 and CDR2: PRHDT, FYEKMQ (reference sequence). The CDR3 loop spans 18 amino acids. As DNA, the CDR3 is TGTGCCAGCAGCTCCACGGGACGGACTAGCGAGGGCACAGATACGCAGTATTTT. Translation: CASSSTGRTSEGTDTQYF.

V gene TRBV5-1 combines with J gene TRBJ2-3; 10 bases are a match to TRBD2. The germline gives CDR1 SGHRS, CDR2 YFSETQ. J was trimmed by 7 bases and V by 4 bases; bases with no gene match: 21. This CDR3 is built from 19 residues. CDR3 nucleotide sequence: TGCGCCAGCAGCCCAGACAGGGTTCTAGCGGGGGACGAACGAAATACGCAGTATTTT. This sequence encodes CASSPDRVLAGDERNTQYF.

The chain recombines TRBV28 with TRBJ1-5; the match to TRBD1 covers 8 bases. Germline V gene sequence: CDR1 MDHEN, CDR2 SYDVKM. This CDR3 has 19 amino acids. V shed 3 bases, J shed 0 bases, and the junction held 13 bases outside the gene matches. For the CDR3, the DNA is TGTGCCAGCAGTTTGGGCAGGGGGCGTATGGAGTATAGCAATCAGCCCCAGCATTTT. The encoded protein is CASSLGRGRMEYSNQPQHF.

This rearrangement joins TRBV27 to TRBJ2-1; 9 nucleotides match TRBD2. V dropped 3 bases and J dropped 5; count of bases not matched to a gene: 2. This CDR3 has 14 residues. Germline V CDR1 and CDR2: MNHEY, SMNVEV (reference sequence). This chain's CDR3 is CASSFAGGHNEQFF. In DNA, the CDR3 is TGTGCCAGCAGTTTCGCGGGGGGGCACAATGAGCAGTTCTTC.

The rearrangement joins TRBV2 to TRBJ1-2; 8 nucleotides align to TRBD1. Germline CDR1 reads SNHLY; CDR2 reads FYNNEI. The CDR3 loop spans 15 amino acids. Germline trimming cut 6 bases from V and 4 bases from J; bases unmatched to any gene: 10. Here the CDR3 reads CASREQGVNVYGYTF. CDR3 DNA sequence: TGTGCCAGCAGAGAACAGGGGGTTAACGTCTATGGCTACACCTTC.